This T cell receptor (beta chain) was recorded in a study of cytomegalovirus exposure and HLA in healthy donors. On the study more broadly: A previous analysis identified 100 million or so unique TCR beta sequences derived from 180 million or so T cells.

Germline trimming cut 1 base from V and 6 bases from J; bases unmatched to any gene: 7. The CDR3 is made up of 17 amino acids. Germline V gene data show CDR1 as LGHNA and CDR2 as YNFKEQ. The PCR was carried out with 60 Vbeta primers and 13 Jbeta primers. Clones were read by immunoSEQ multiplex PCR, and TCRdb kept only the in-frame ones, dropping some. The table lists about 160,000 clones, 70% to 75% of them singletons. As to this clone: The antigen is undetermined.

General study results and limits: Later on, an analysis showed TCR association rates differing by HLA locus, with DRB1 the most and HLA-C the fewest. No immune exposure information besides CMV serostatus was available. The likely explanation for a cluster of highly shared sequence variants was sequencing artifact.

Sequencing was carried out using PBMCs. The chain recombines TRBV4-2 with TRBJ2-1; 12 bases match TRBD2. This TCR derives from a young man in good health and CMV-seropositive. CDR3 in amino acids: CASSQALAGGPPNEQFF. CDR3 bases: TGTGCCAGCAGCCAAGCCCTAGCGGGAGGGCCCCCCAATGAGCAGTTCTTC.